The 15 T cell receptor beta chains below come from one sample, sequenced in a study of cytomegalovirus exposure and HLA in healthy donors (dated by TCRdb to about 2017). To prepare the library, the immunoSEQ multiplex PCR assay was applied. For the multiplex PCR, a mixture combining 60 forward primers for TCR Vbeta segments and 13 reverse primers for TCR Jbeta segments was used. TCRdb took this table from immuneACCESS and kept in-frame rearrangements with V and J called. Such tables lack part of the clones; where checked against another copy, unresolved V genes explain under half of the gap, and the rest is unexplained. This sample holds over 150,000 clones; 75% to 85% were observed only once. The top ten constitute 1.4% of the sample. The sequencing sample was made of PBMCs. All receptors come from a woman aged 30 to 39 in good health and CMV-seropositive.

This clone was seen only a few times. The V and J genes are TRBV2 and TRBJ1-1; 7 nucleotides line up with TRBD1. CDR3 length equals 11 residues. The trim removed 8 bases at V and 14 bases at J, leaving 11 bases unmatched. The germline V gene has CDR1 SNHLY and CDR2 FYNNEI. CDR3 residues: CASPGGHHGFF. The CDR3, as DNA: TGTGCCAGCCCAGGGGGACATCACGGGTTCTTT.

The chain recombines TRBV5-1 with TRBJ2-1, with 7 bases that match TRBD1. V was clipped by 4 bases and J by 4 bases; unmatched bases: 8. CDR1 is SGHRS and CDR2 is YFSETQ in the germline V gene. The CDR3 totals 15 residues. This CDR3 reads CASSPEPGQYNEQFF. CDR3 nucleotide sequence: TGCGCCAGCAGCCCGGAACCGGGACAGTACAATGAGCAGTTCTTC. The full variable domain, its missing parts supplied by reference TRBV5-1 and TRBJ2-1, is KAGVTQTPRYLIKTRGQQVTLSCSPISGHRSVSWYQQTPGQGLQFLFEYFSETQRNKGNFPGRFSGRQFSNSRSEMNVSTLELGDSALYLCASSPEPGQYNEQFFGPGTRLTVL.

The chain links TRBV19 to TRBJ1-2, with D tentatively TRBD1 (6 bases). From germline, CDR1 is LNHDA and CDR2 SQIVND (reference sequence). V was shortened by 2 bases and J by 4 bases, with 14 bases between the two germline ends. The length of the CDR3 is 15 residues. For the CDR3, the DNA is TGTGCCAGTAGTATAAGAGGCGCCAGGGGCTATGGCTACACCTTC. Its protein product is CASSIRGARGYGYTF.

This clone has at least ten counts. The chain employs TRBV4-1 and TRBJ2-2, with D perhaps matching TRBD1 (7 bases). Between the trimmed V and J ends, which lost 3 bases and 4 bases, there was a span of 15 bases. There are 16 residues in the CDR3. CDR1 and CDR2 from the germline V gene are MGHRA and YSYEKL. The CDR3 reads CASSHAGQLVTGELFF. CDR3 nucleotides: TGCGCCAGCAGCCATGCGGGACAGTTAGTCACCGGGGAGCTGTTTTTT.

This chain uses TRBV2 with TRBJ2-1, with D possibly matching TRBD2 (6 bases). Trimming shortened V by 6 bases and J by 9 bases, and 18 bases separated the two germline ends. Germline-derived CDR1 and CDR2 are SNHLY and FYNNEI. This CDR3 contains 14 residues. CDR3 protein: CASSTSLREGEQFF. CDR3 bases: TGTGCCAGCAGCACTAGCTTAAGAGAAGGTGAGCAGTTCTTC. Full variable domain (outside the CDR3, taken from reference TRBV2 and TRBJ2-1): EPEVTQTPSHQVTQMGQEVILRCVPISNHLYFYWYRQILGQKVEFLVSFYNNEISEKSEIFDDQFSVERPDGSNFTLKIRSTKLEDSAMYFCASSTSLREGEQFFGPGTRLTVL.

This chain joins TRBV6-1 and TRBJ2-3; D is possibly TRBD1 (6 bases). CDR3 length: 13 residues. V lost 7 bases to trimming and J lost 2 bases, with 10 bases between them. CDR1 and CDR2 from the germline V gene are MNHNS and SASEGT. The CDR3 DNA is TGTGCCAGCACCGGACAGCTCACAGATACGCAGTATTTT. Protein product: CASTGQLTDTQYF.

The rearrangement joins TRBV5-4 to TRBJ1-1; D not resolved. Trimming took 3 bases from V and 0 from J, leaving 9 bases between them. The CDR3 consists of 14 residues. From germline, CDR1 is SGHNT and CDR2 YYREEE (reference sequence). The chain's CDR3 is CASSYATVNTEAFF. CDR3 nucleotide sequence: TGTGCCAGCAGCTACGCTACAGTGAACACTGAAGCTTTCTTT.

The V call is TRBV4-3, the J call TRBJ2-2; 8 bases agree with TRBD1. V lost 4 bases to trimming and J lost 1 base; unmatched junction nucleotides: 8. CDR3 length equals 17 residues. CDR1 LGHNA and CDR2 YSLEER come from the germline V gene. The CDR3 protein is CASSLDRGWENTGELFF. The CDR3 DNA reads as TGCGCCAGCAGCCTAGACAGGGGATGGGAGAACACCGGGGAGCTGTTTTTT.

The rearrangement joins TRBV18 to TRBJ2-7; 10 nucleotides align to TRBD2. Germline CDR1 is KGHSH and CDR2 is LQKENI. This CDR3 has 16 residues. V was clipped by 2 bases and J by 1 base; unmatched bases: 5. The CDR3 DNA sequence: TGTGCCAGCTCACCAATCCTAGCGGGAGCTTCCTACGAGCAGTACTTC. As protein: CASSPILAGASYEQYF.

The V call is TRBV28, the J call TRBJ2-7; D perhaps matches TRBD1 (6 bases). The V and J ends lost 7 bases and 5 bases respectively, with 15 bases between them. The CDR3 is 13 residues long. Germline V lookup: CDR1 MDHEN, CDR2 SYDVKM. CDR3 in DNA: TGTGCCAGCATGAGGGGGAGTAGCAACGAGCAGTACTTC. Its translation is CASMRGSSNEQYF.

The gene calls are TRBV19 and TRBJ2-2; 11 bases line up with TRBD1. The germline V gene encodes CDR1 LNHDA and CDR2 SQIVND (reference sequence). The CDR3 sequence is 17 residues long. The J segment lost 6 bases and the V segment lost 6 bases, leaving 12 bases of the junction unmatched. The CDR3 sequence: CASRGQGAGRWAGELFF. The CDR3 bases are TGTGCCAGTAGAGGACAGGGGGCCGGCCGGTGGGCCGGGGAGCTGTTTTTT.

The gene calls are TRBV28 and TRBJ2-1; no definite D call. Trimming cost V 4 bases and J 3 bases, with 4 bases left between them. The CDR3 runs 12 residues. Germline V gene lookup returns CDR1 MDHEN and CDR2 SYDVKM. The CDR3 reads CASSYSYNEQFF. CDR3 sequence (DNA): TGTGCCAGCAGTTATAGCTACAATGAGCAGTTCTTC.

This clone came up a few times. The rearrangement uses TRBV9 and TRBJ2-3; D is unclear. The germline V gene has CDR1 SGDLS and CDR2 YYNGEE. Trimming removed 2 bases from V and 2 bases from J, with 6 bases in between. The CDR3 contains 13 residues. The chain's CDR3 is CASSVRYTDTQYF. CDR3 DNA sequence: TGTGCCAGCAGCGTCCGGTACACAGATACGCAGTATTTT.

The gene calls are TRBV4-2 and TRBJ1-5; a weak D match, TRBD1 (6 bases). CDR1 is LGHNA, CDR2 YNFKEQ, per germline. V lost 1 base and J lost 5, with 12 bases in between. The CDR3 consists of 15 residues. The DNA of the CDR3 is TGTGCCAGCAGCCAAGTGGCAGGGGATCATCAGCCCCAGCATTTT. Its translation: CASSQVAGDHQPQHF.

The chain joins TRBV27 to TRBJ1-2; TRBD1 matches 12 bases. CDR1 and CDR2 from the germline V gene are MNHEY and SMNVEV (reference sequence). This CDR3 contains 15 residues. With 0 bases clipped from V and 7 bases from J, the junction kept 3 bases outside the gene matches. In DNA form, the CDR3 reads TGTGCCAGCAGTTTATCGGGACAGGGGGCGGGTGGCTACACCTTC. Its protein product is CASSLSGQGAGGYTF.